This section outlines one TCR beta chain sequence together with its context. This sample is drawn from a study of shared clonotypes between healthy human individuals. The V gene lost 3 bases and the J gene lost 6 bases, with 18 bases spanning the gap. The CDR3 spans 16 residues. Germline-derived CDR1 and CDR2 are SGHTA and FQGTGA. Generated by immunoSEQ multiplex PCR, the TCRdb table keeps only in-frame clones and is missing some. In the table there are about 2.3 million clones, around 90% of which are singletons. Material: naive CD4+ T cells from PBMCs. Sample subset: CD45RA+ positively selected. The receptor's source is a man between 18 and 29 years old in good health. Some clones in this sample may be carry-over from other donors' samples. The chain employs TRBV7-3 and TRBJ2-4; D tentatively fits TRBD1 or TRBD2 (5 bases each). CDR3 nucleotide sequence: TGTGCCAGCAGCTTCGGACCGGGACCTACGACAAACATTCAGTACTTC. It encodes CASSFGPGPTTNIQYF.